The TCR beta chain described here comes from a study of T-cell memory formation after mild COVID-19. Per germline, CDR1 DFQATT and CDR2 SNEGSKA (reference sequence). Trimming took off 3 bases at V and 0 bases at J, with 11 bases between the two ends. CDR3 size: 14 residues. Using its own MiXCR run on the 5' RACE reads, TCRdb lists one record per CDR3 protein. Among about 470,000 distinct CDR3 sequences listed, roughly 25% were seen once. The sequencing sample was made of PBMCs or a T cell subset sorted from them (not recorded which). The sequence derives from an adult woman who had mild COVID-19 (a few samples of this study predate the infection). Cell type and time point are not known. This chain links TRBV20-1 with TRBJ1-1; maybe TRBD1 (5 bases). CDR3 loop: CSASQGRMNTEAFF. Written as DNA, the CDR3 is TGCAGTGCTAGTCAGGGACGCATGAACACTGAAGCTTTCTTT.